Following are 15 T cell receptor beta chains from one sample sequenced in a study of T cell responses to AZD1222 COVID-19 vaccine. The table came from immunoSEQ multiplex PCR; TCRdb's copy has only in-frame clones and leaves some out. The sample holds about 100,000 clones; more than 90% are singletons and the top ten take about 1.2%. Sequences were derived from peripheral blood, sampled on day 0 of AZD1222 vaccination. Every receptor here comes from an adult in good health.

J is TRBJ2-3 and V is TRBV20-1, with a weak D call TRBD2 (5 bases). Trimming stripped 5 bases from V and 6 bases from J, with 9 bases between. Germline loops: CDR1 DFQATT, CDR2 SNEGSKA (reference sequence). The CDR3 consists of 11 residues. This CDR3 is CSARGRDTQYF. CDR3 bases: TGCAGTGCTCGGGGAAGGGATACGCAGTATTTT.

The chain uses TRBV6-5 and TRBJ1-2; 9 bases are shared with TRBD1. After removal of 6 bases from V and 0 bases from J, the junction contained 5 bases not matched to a gene. This CDR3 comprises 15 residues. Germline assignment: CDR1 MNHEY and CDR2 SVGAGI. CDR3 nucleotides: TGTGCCAGCAGGGACAGGGGCGAAGCTAACTATGGCTACACCTTC. Translated: CASRDRGEANYGYTF.

V usage is TRBV5-1 and J usage is TRBJ2-5; D may be TRBD2 (5 bases). The CDR3 has 17 residues. The germline V and J ends were trimmed by 0 bases and 0 bases, with 15 bases remaining between them. CDR1 and CDR2 from the germline V gene are SGHRS and YFSETQ. This chain's CDR3 is CASSLVPVGEYQETQYF. The CDR3 region has the DNA TGCGCCAGCAGCTTGGTCCCCGTGGGAGAGTACCAAGAGACCCAGTACTTC.

This clone was found a few times. The CDR3 reads CASSIRRGSEKAFF. As DNA, the CDR3 is TGTGCCAGTAGTATTAGGCGGGGGTCGGAAAAAGCTTTCTTT. This chain connects TRBV19 to TRBJ1-1; possible D gene TRBD1, 5 bases. V was clipped by 3 bases and J by 9 bases, with 17 bases between them. CDR3 length: 14 amino acids. CDR1 LNHDA and CDR2 SQIVND come from the germline V gene (reference sequence).

Here the CDR3 reads CASSPGLYTGELFF. The CDR3 nucleotides are TGTGCCAGCAGCCCCGGACTTTACACCGGGGAGCTGTTTTTT. The chain carries TRBV5-4 and TRBJ2-2, with D perhaps matching TRBD2 (5 bases). V shed 4 bases and J shed 3 bases, with 10 bases lying between them. The CDR3 length is 14 residues. Germline V gene data show CDR1 as SGHNT and CDR2 as YYREEE (reference sequence).

The chain recombines TRBV28 with TRBJ1-3; D gene unclear. The CDR3 loop spans 13 amino acids. Trimming took 6 bases from V and 0 from J, leaving 6 bases between them. Germline CDR1 and CDR2: MDHEN and SYDVKM. The CDR3 DNA is TGTGCCAGCAGACACAGCTCTGGAAACACCATATATTTT. Translated: CASRHSSGNTIYF.

The genes are TRBV19 and TRBJ2-1; 8 bases agree with TRBD2. Germline CDR1 reads LNHDA; CDR2 reads SQIVND (reference sequence). V shed 6 bases, J shed 1 base, and the junction held 5 bases outside the gene matches. The CDR3 contains 15 residues. CDR3 protein: CASRITSGSYNEQFF. The CDR3, as DNA: TGTGCCAGTAGGATCACTAGCGGTTCCTACAATGAGCAGTTCTTC. Based on the CDR3 plus reference TRBV19 and TRBJ2-1, the full variable domain is DGGITQSPKYLFRKEGQNVTLSCEQNLNHDAMYWYRQDPGQGLRLIYYSQIVNDFQKGDIAEGYSVSREKKESFPLTVTSAQKNPTAFYLCASRITSGSYNEQFFGPGTRLTVL.

The chain employs TRBV24-1 and TRBJ2-3, with D tentatively TRBD1 or TRBD2 (6 bases each). The V gene's germline CDR1 is KGHDR and CDR2 SFDVKD. V was pared by 4 bases and J by 2 bases, with 12 bases between. This CDR3 has 15 residues. The CDR3 DNA follows: TGTGCCACCAGTGACCCGGGGGCTCCCACAGATACGCAGTATTTT. This gives the protein CATSDPGAPTDTQYF.

The chain combines TRBV7-9 with TRBJ1-1; D gene ambiguous. CDR1 SEHNR and CDR2 FQNEAQ come from the germline V gene (reference sequence). Trimming took 1 base from V and 1 from J, leaving 7 bases between them. The CDR3 totals 14 residues. CDR3 amino acids: CASSLESTNTEAFF. DNA for the CDR3: TGTGCCAGCAGCTTAGAGTCAACGAACACTGAAGCTTTCTTT.

The chain has TRBV7-2 and TRBJ1-3, with D maybe TRBD1 (5 bases). Germline loops: CDR1 SGHTA, CDR2 FQGNSA. Trimming shortened V by 5 bases and J by 4 bases, and 15 bases separated the two germline ends. The CDR3 runs to 15 residues. CDR3 sequence: CASSPTWDPGNTIYF. CDR3 DNA: TGTGCCAGCAGCCCAACCTGGGACCCCGGAAACACCATATATTTT.

The CDR3 DNA follows: TGTGCCAGTAAATGGGACACTAGCACAGATACGCAGTATTTT. Translated, it gives CASKWDTSTDTQYF. The chain recombines TRBV19 with TRBJ2-3; TRBD1 is a possible D gene (6 bases). Between the trimmed V and J ends, which lost 7 bases and 0 bases, there was a span of 11 bases. The germline V gene encodes CDR1 LNHDA and CDR2 SQIVND (reference sequence). CDR3 size: 14 residues.

This chain joins TRBV6-5 and TRBJ1-4; D ambiguous. The CDR3 extends over 15 amino acids. The germline V gene has CDR1 MNHEY and CDR2 SVGAGI. The ends were cut back, 9 bases at V and 7 bases at J, with 21 bases in the middle. CDR3 amino acids: CARGSTGGVGEKLFF. The CDR3 region has the DNA TGTGCCAGGGGTAGTACGGGTGGGGTCGGTGAAAAACTGTTTTTT.

The chain is built from TRBV25-1 and TRBJ2-1, with TRBD2 matching over 14 bases. This CDR3 region has 15 residues. V was clipped by 6 bases and J by 7 bases; unmatched bases: 5. Germline CDR1 and CDR2: MGHDK and SYGVNS. The CDR3 DNA is TGTGCCAGCAGGGAGACTAGCGGGAGGGGTAATGAGCAGTTCTTC. This translates into CASRETSGRGNEQFF.

The chain couples TRBV6-5 to TRBJ2-5; 8 bases map to TRBD2. The length of the CDR3 is 15 residues. The germline V gene has CDR1 MNHEY and CDR2 SVGAGI. J was trimmed by 7 bases and V by 0 bases; bases with no gene match: 7. CDR3 sequence: CASSYSTSAGWTQYF. CDR3 nucleotides: TGTGCCAGCAGTTACTCGACTAGCGCTGGATGGACCCAGTACTTC.

The DNA for the CDR3 is TGTGCCTGGAGTGTGGGATTCGGGAATTCACCCCTCCACTTT. Amino acid sequence: CAWSVGFGNSPLHF. The chain links TRBV30 to TRBJ1-6; D is undetermined. Germline CDR1 and CDR2: GTSNPN and SVGIG (reference sequence). The CDR3 has 14 amino acids. V was pared by 0 bases and J by 7 bases, with 10 bases between. The full variable domain, completed using reference TRBV30 and TRBJ1-6, is SQTIHQWPATLVQPVGSPLSLECTVEGTSNPNLYWYRQAAGRGLQLLFYSVGIGQISSEVPQNLSASRPQDRQFILSSKKLLLSDSGFYLCAWSVGFGNSPLHFGNGTRLTVT.